What follows are 22 T cell receptor beta chains derived from one specimen sequenced in a study of blood T cell repertoires in COVID-19 (TCRdb year 2020). The receptor library was made with the immunoSEQ multiplex PCR assay. In its TCRdb copy, this immuneACCESS table keeps in-frame sequences only and misses some clones. Where compared with another copy, unresolved V genes explain less than half of these, and the others have no known cause. Within this sample are over 150,000 clones, with around 84% of them counted one time only. The ten most abundant clones make up over 10% of the sample. Sequenced: peripheral blood. All receptors derive from a human donor in a cohort sampled during active COVID-19.

The rearrangement uses TRBV4-1 and TRBJ2-7; TRBD2 matches at 12 bases. The junction had 9 bases not matched to a gene; V was cut back by 0 bases and J by 3 bases. The CDR3 loop spans 18 amino acids. Germline lookup yields CDR1 MGHRA and CDR2 YSYEKL. CDR3 DNA sequence: TGCGCCAGCAGCCAAGATAGAAGGCTAGCGGGAGGGGGCTACGAGCAGTACTTC. Its translation: CASSQDRRLAGGGYEQYF.

CDR3 in DNA: TGTGCCAGCAGCTTGGGGCGCGGGAGGGCCTACGAGCAGTACTTC. It specifies CASSLGRGRAYEQYF. The rearrangement links TRBV5-6 to TRBJ2-7, with 9 bases aligning to TRBD2. V was clipped by 0 bases and J by 2 bases; unmatched bases: 3. Germline V gives CDR1 SGHDT, CDR2 YYEEEE. The CDR3 is 15 residues long.

This chain links TRBV10-2 with TRBJ2-2, with 9 nucleotides matching TRBD1. Germline assignment: CDR1 WSHSY and CDR2 SAAADI. The trim removed 6 bases at V and 4 bases at J, leaving 9 bases unmatched. The CDR3 extends over 16 amino acids. Here the CDR3 DNA reads TGCGCCAGCAGAGACCCGGGACAGGGTATCACCGGGGAGCTGTTTTTT. Translation: CASRDPGQGITGELFF.

This sequence joins TRBV7-2 and TRBJ1-5; 8 bases map to TRBD1. The CDR3 totals 15 residues. Trimming at V came to 5 bases and at J to 5 bases, leaving 8 bases not matched to a gene. CDR1 and CDR2 (germline): SGHTA, FQGNSA. The CDR3 nucleotides are TGTGCCAGCAGCAAGGACAGGGTTGGGGATCAGCCCCAGCATTTT. Its protein product is CASSKDRVGDQPQHF.

This chain joins TRBV2 and TRBJ2-7; D call uncertain. CDR1 is SNHLY and CDR2 is FYNNEI in the germline V gene. Trimming cost V 3 bases and J 4 bases, with 10 bases left between them. The CDR3 has 13 amino acids. Written as DNA, the CDR3 is TGTGCCAGCAGTGACAAGCCTCGTTACGAGCAGTACTTC. This encodes CASSDKPRYEQYF.

This chain connects TRBV10-3 to TRBJ2-7, with 7 bases aligning to TRBD1. The ends lost 5 bases at V and 0 bases at J; junction bases unmatched: 4. Germline V gene lookup returns CDR1 ENHRY and CDR2 SYGVKD. The CDR3 consists of 14 residues. CDR3 sequence (DNA): TGTGCCATCAGTTCCACAGGGGTCTCCTACGAGCAGTACTTC. Translating gives CAISSTGVSYEQYF.

This clone was picked up one time. This chain uses TRBV9 with TRBJ2-5; D gene ambiguous. Germline V gene sequence: CDR1 SGDLS, CDR2 YYNGEE. This CDR3 comprises 14 residues. The germline V and J ends were trimmed by 0 bases and 0 bases, with 6 bases remaining between them. CDR3 nucleotides: TGTGCCAGCAGCGTAGGGGCATACCAAGAGACCCAGTACTTC. Its protein is CASSVGAYQETQYF.

The chain joins TRBV11-2 to TRBJ2-2; 11 bases map to TRBD1. Germline V gene lookup returns CDR1 SGHAT and CDR2 FQNNGV. The CDR3 spans 12 residues. The V gene end was trimmed by 4 bases and the J gene end by 11 bases; junction bases not matched to a gene: 0. CDR3: CASSWTGGELFF. CDR3 DNA sequence: TGTGCCAGCAGCTGGACAGGGGGCGAGCTGTTTTTT.

The chain recombines TRBV6-5 with TRBJ1-1; 9 positions match TRBD1. Per the germline V gene, CDR1 is MNHEY and CDR2 is SVGAGI. V shed 7 bases and J 1 base; nucleotides not matched to a gene: 4. This CDR3 spans 14 amino acids. CDR3 protein: CASKKDRGNTEAFF. The CDR3 nucleotides are TGTGCCAGCAAGAAGGACAGGGGGAACACTGAAGCTTTCTTT.

The rearrangement uses TRBV5-4 and TRBJ2-2; TRBD2 might be the D (6 bases). V was cut by 4 bases and J by 4 bases, with 20 bases left in between. CDR1 and CDR2 (germline): SGHNT, YYREEE (reference sequence). The CDR3 runs to 17 residues. The CDR3 loop reads CASSLRLAGLTTGELFF. CDR3 nucleotides: TGTGCCAGCAGCCTCCGGTTGGCGGGGCTAACCACCGGGGAGCTGTTTTTT.

The chain is built from TRBV30 and TRBJ2-7; the D gene is possibly TRBD2 (6 bases). The CDR3 has 12 amino acids. Germline V lookup: CDR1 GTSNPN, CDR2 SVGIG (reference sequence). CDR3 nucleotides: TGTGCCTGGACAATTCGAGATACGGGAGTTTGGGTC. This translates into CAWTIRDTGVWV.

In this sample, this clone turned up once. The V gene is TRBV11-2, the J gene TRBJ2-7; TRBD1 matches 8 bases. The CDR3 has 12 amino acids. V gave up 5 bases and J gave up 6 bases; unmatched junction bases: 3. Germline CDR1 is SGHAT and CDR2 is FQNNGV. DNA of the CDR3: TGTGCCAGCAGCCAGGGGGCAAGCGAGCAGTACTTC. Amino acids: CASSQGASEQYF.

The chain carries TRBV27 and TRBJ1-2; no definite D call. V was pared by 6 bases and J by 5 bases, with 16 bases between. Germline CDR1 reads MNHEY; CDR2 reads SMNVEV (reference sequence). The CDR3 has 14 residues. The CDR3 is CASSPVGSGYGYTF. The CDR3 DNA sequence: TGTGCCAGCAGCCCGGTGGGGTCGGGGTATGGCTACACCTTC.

As DNA, the CDR3 is TGCGCCAGCAGCCGGACAAGTCAGAACACTGAAGCTTTCTTT. This codes for CASSRTSQNTEAFF. V gene TRBV5-1 combines with J gene TRBJ1-1, with D possibly being TRBD1 (5 bases). The germline gives CDR1 SGHRS, CDR2 YFSETQ. V was shortened by 4 bases and J by 1 base, with 11 bases between the two germline ends. CDR3 size: 14 residues.

The chain has TRBV2 and TRBJ2-3; D perhaps matches TRBD2 (6 bases). V lost 3 bases to trimming and J lost 2 bases, with 12 bases between them. The CDR3 consists of 15 residues. Germline V gene data show CDR1 as SNHLY and CDR2 as FYNNEI. CDR3 protein: CASSEGGVTTDTQYF. The CDR3 nucleotides read TGTGCCAGCAGTGAGGGGGGAGTGACCACAGATACGCAGTATTTT.

With respect to this clone: This may come from a read error, since a much larger clone is one base off. The chain uses TRBV7-2 and TRBJ2-5, with D tentatively TRBD2 (6 bases). Between the trimmed V and J ends, which lost 1 base and 1 base, there was a span of 7 bases. This CDR3 comprises 14 residues. Germline CDR1 is SGHTA and CDR2 is FQGNSA. The CDR3 DNA reads as TGTGCCAGCAGCTTAGGCGGGACCCAAGAGACCCAGTACTTC. This translates into CASSLGGTQETQYF.

The chain links TRBV2 to TRBJ2-5; D gene unclear. Germline CDR1 reads SNHLY; CDR2 reads FYNNEI. Trimming removed 5 bases from V and 5 bases from J, with 18 bases in between. The CDR3 is 15 amino acids. CDR3 sequence reads: CASSPLVGRSETQYF. CDR3 coding DNA: TGTGCCAGCAGTCCGCTAGTGGGTAGGAGTGAGACCCAGTACTTC.

J is TRBJ2-2 and V is TRBV11-3, with D hard to call. Between the trimmed V and J ends, which lost 4 bases and 8 bases, there was a span of 8 bases. The CDR3 consists of 12 residues. The V gene's germline CDR1 is SGHNT and CDR2 YENEEA. The CDR3 is CASSSRLGELFF. Written as DNA, the CDR3 is TGTGCCAGCAGCTCCAGGCTGGGGGAGCTGTTTTTT.

The chain uses TRBV5-1 and TRBJ1-1; D ambiguous. The CDR3 is 14 amino acids. From germline, CDR1 is SGHRS and CDR2 YFSETQ. V lost 1 base to trimming and J lost 3 bases, with 10 bases between them. The CDR3 loop reads CASSLQSQDTEAFF. In DNA form, the CDR3 reads TGCGCCAGCAGCTTGCAATCTCAGGACACTGAAGCTTTCTTT. The full variable domain, completed using reference TRBV5-1 and TRBJ1-1, is KAGVTQTPRYLIKTRGQQVTLSCSPISGHRSVSWYQQTPGQGLQFLFEYFSETQRNKGNFPGRFSGRQFSNSRSEMNVSTLELGDSALYLCASSLQSQDTEAFFGQGTRLTVV.

This sequence joins TRBV5-1 and TRBJ1-2; TRBD1 matches at 8 bases. The CDR3 length is 14 residues. CDR1 is SGHRS and CDR2 is YFSETQ in the germline V gene. With 0 bases clipped from V and 7 bases from J, the junction kept 5 bases outside the gene matches. For the CDR3, the DNA is TGCGCCAGCAGCTTGGGGGACAGGATTACTGGCTACACCTTC. Protein sequence: CASSLGDRITGYTF.

The V call is TRBV10-2, the J call TRBJ2-5; 8 bases line up with TRBD2. The CDR3 runs 15 residues. CDR1 and CDR2 (germline): WSHSY, SAAADI. Trimming removed 3 bases from V and 4 bases from J; junction bases left unmatched: 7. The CDR3 DNA follows: TGCGCCAGCAGTGACCGTCTAGCGGGTCCAGAGACCCAGTACTTC. This sequence encodes CASSDRLAGPETQYF.

This chain connects TRBV25-1 to TRBJ2-1, with D tentatively TRBD2 (6 bases). This CDR3 region has 15 residues. CDR1 MGHDK and CDR2 SYGVNS come from the germline V gene. V shed 6 bases and J shed 1 base, with 13 bases lying between them. CDR3 protein: CASRADRGSYNEQFF. The CDR3 bases are TGTGCCAGCAGGGCGGACCGGGGGTCCTACAATGAGCAGTTCTTC. The full variable domain, with the rest looked up from reference TRBV25-1 and TRBJ2-1, is EADIYQTPRYLVIGTGKKITLECSQTMGHDKMYWYQQDPGMELHLIHYSYGVNSTEKGDLSSESTVSRIRTEHFPLTLESARPSHTSQYLCASRADRGSYNEQFFGPGTRLTVL.